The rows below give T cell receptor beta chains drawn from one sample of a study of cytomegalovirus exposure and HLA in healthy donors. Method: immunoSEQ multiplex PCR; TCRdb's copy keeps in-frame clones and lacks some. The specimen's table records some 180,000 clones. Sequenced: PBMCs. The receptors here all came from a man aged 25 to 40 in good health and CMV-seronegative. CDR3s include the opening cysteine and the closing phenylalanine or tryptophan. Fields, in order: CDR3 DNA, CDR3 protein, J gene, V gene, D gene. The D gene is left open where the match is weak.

CDR3nt: TGTACCAGCAGCTTAAGACAGACCTACGAGCAGTACTTC; CDR3aa: CTSSLRQTYEQYF; j_gene: TRBJ2-7; v_gene: TRBV11-2; d_gene: NA
CDR3nt: TGTGCCAGCAGCCGCAGGACAGGGGCCTACGAGCAGTACTTC; CDR3aa: CASSRRTGAYEQYF; j_gene: TRBJ2-7; v_gene: TRBV6-5; d_gene: TRBD1
CDR3nt: TGTGCCAGCAGCTTAGTTAGGGGAGGGTCCTACGAGCAGTACTTC; CDR3aa: CASSLVRGGSYEQYF; j_gene: TRBJ2-7; v_gene: TRBV7-8; d_gene: TRBD2
CDR3nt: TGTGCCAGTAGTCCCAACCCCGGGACAGGTTTACGTGGCTACACCTTC; CDR3aa: CASSPNPGTGLRGYTF; j_gene: TRBJ1-2; v_gene: TRBV19; d_gene: TRBD1
CDR3nt: TGTGCCAGCAGCCCGACAGCGGGGGTCGAGACCCAGTACTTC; CDR3aa: CASSPTAGVETQYF; j_gene: TRBJ2-5; v_gene: TRBV7-3; d_gene: TRBD2
CDR3nt: TGTGCCAGTAGTATAGGGGCAGGGTTTGATTTGGGCTACGAGCAGTACTTC; CDR3aa: CASSIGAGFDLGYEQYF; j_gene: TRBJ2-7; v_gene: TRBV19; d_gene: NA
CDR3nt: TGTGCCAGCTCGCGGGGCTTGAGCGATGAGCAGTTCTTC; CDR3aa: CASSRGLSDEQFF; j_gene: TRBJ2-1; v_gene: TRBV18; d_gene: NA
CDR3nt: TGTGCCAGCAGCTCCATGGACAGTTTCTATGGCTACACCTTC; CDR3aa: CASSSMDSFYGYTF; j_gene: TRBJ1-2; v_gene: TRBV7-8; d_gene: NA
CDR3nt: TGTGCCAGCAGCTCGACAGCCTCCTACAATGAGCAGTTCTTC; CDR3aa: CASSSTASYNEQFF; j_gene: TRBJ2-1; v_gene: TRBV7-9; d_gene: NA
CDR3nt: TGTGCCACCTCTCAGGGGGGATTAAGGGAGCAGTACTTC; CDR3aa: CATSQGGLREQYF; j_gene: TRBJ2-7; v_gene: TRBV6-5; d_gene: NA
CDR3nt: TGCGCCAGCAGCGTACAGGGGGCCGGGACAGATACGCAGTATTTT; CDR3aa: CASSVQGAGTDTQYF; j_gene: TRBJ2-3; v_gene: TRBV5-1; d_gene: TRBD1
CDR3nt: TGTGCCAGTAGGCTAGGCAGCTCAAACACTGAAGCTTTCTTT; CDR3aa: CASRLGSSNTEAFF; j_gene: TRBJ1-1; v_gene: TRBV19; d_gene: NA
CDR3nt: TGTGCCAGCAGTGATCTCAGCAGGGGGCGGGATGAAAAACTGTTTTTT; CDR3aa: CASSDLSRGRDEKLFF; j_gene: TRBJ1-4; v_gene: TRBV25-1; d_gene: TRBD1
CDR3nt: TGCAGCGTTGGAGGACAGGGGCTATACGAGCAGTACTTC; CDR3aa: CSVGGQGLYEQYF; j_gene: TRBJ2-7; v_gene: TRBV29-1; d_gene: TRBD1
CDR3nt: TGTGCCAGCAGCCCGGGACAGGGGCTATCTAATGAAAAACTGTTTTTT; CDR3aa: CASSPGQGLSNEKLFF; j_gene: TRBJ1-4; v_gene: TRBV5-4; d_gene: TRBD1
CDR3nt: TGTGCCAGCAGCGTGGTGGGGGGGTACGAGCAGTACTTC; CDR3aa: CASSVVGGYEQYF; j_gene: TRBJ2-7; v_gene: TRBV9; d_gene: TRBD2
CDR3nt: TGTGCCAGCAGCTGGAGGGGACAGGGAAGGGACGAGCAGTACTTC; CDR3aa: CASSWRGQGRDEQYF; j_gene: TRBJ2-7; v_gene: TRBV7-6; d_gene: TRBD1
CDR3nt: TGCGCCAGCAGCCCAAGAGGTGGAACCAAAAACATTCAGTACTTC; CDR3aa: CASSPRGGTKNIQYF; j_gene: TRBJ2-4; v_gene: TRBV4-1; d_gene: NA
CDR3nt: TGTGCCAGCAGCTTGGGGGCAGCCTTTAACTATGGCTACACCTTC; CDR3aa: CASSLGAAFNYGYTF; j_gene: TRBJ1-2; v_gene: TRBV5-6; d_gene: NA
CDR3nt: TGTGCCATCAGTACGGGTCAAATGAGGGAGACCCAGCACTTC; CDR3aa: CAISTGQMRETQHF; j_gene: TRBJ2-5; v_gene: TRBV10-3; d_gene: NA
CDR3nt: TGTGCCAGCAGCTTACGGTCGGGGGCGGGAGGGCCTGAGACCCAGTACTTC; CDR3aa: CASSLRSGAGGPETQYF; j_gene: TRBJ2-5; v_gene: TRBV7-6; d_gene: TRBD2
CDR3nt: TGCAGCGTTGAATGGGGTCGACAGGGGGCGAATGAGCAGTTCTTC; CDR3aa: CSVEWGRQGANEQFF; j_gene: TRBJ2-1; v_gene: TRBV29-1; d_gene: TRBD1
CDR3nt: TGTGCCAGCAGTTTATCGTCAGGGAGGGACTATGGCTACACCTTC; CDR3aa: CASSLSSGRDYGYTF; j_gene: TRBJ1-2; v_gene: TRBV28; d_gene: NA
CDR3nt: TGTGCTAGTGGTTTGGTTGCCAGGGGGCTGAGCTCCTATAATTCACCCCTCCACTTT; CDR3aa: CASGLVARGLSSYNSPLHF; j_gene: TRBJ1-6; v_gene: TRBV12-5; d_gene: TRBD1
CDR3nt: TGTGCCAGTAGCGATTCTTGGAGGGGTGCGGGCAATCAGCCCCAGCATTTT; CDR3aa: CASSDSWRGAGNQPQHF; j_gene: TRBJ1-5; v_gene: TRBV19; d_gene: NA
CDR3nt: TGTGCCAGCAGTTTCGGGTTCGGGGCTGGGGCCAACGTCCTGACTTTC; CDR3aa: CASSFGFGAGANVLTF; j_gene: TRBJ2-6; v_gene: TRBV28; d_gene: NA
CDR3nt: TGTGCCAGCAGCGGGACAGGGTCCTACGAGCAGTACTTC; CDR3aa: CASSGTGSYEQYF; j_gene: TRBJ2-7; v_gene: TRBV9; d_gene: TRBD1
CDR3nt: TGTGCCAGCAGCATACACAGGGCCCCTGAAGCTTTCTTT; CDR3aa: CASSIHRAPEAFF; j_gene: TRBJ1-1; v_gene: TRBV2; d_gene: NA
CDR3nt: TGTGCCAGCAAGGGCGGGACCACCGGGGAGCTGTTTTTT; CDR3aa: CASKGGTTGELFF; j_gene: TRBJ2-2; v_gene: TRBV7-6; d_gene: NA
CDR3nt: TGTGCCAGCAGCCCAGGACATACGAATTCACCCCTCCACTTT; CDR3aa: CASSPGHTNSPLHF; j_gene: TRBJ1-6; v_gene: TRBV7-2; d_gene: NA
CDR3nt: TGTGCCAGCAGCACCAGCGGGAGCTCCTACGAGCAGTACTTC; CDR3aa: CASSTSGSSYEQYF; j_gene: TRBJ2-7; v_gene: TRBV21-1; d_gene: NA
CDR3nt: TGTGCCAGCAGCGTATCCCCTAGTGTGAACACCGGGGAGCTGTTTTTT; CDR3aa: CASSVSPSVNTGELFF; j_gene: TRBJ2-2; v_gene: TRBV9; d_gene: NA
CDR3nt: TGCGCCAGCAGCTTGTTTTCAGGGGGCCTTAACTATGGCTACACCTTC; CDR3aa: CASSLFSGGLNYGYTF; j_gene: TRBJ1-2; v_gene: TRBV5-1; d_gene: TRBD1
CDR3nt: TGTGCCTGGAGTGCCTTCGGGGGGACCTATGGCTACACCTTC; CDR3aa: CAWSAFGGTYGYTF; j_gene: TRBJ1-2; v_gene: TRBV30; d_gene: NA
CDR3nt: TGTGCCAGCGGAGCGACAGGGGGGAATGGCTACACCTTC; CDR3aa: CASGATGGNGYTF; j_gene: TRBJ1-2; v_gene: TRBV27; d_gene: TRBD1
CDR3nt: TGTGCCAGCAGCCCCCGAGGCTGGCAGGGCTTGCTCGAGCAGTACTTC; CDR3aa: CASSPRGWQGLLEQYF; j_gene: TRBJ2-7; v_gene: TRBV7-3; d_gene: NA
CDR3nt: TGTGCCAGCATTGCGGCTAGCGAGTACAATGAGCAGTTCTTC; CDR3aa: CASIAASEYNEQFF; j_gene: TRBJ2-1; v_gene: TRBV9; d_gene: NA
CDR3nt: TGTGCCAGTAGTAGGCTCCCGAGCGGGGGGACCCAGTACTTC; CDR3aa: CASSRLPSGGTQYF; j_gene: TRBJ2-5; v_gene: TRBV19; d_gene: TRBD2
CDR3nt: TGTGCCAGCAGCCGAAGCGTCCTAGCTCGAAACGAGCAGTACTTC; CDR3aa: CASSRSVLARNEQYF; j_gene: TRBJ2-7; v_gene: TRBV28; d_gene: NA
CDR3nt: TGTGCCTGGAGCCGGACACAGGGTTTTTTCCCCGCTTTCTTT; CDR3aa: CAWSRTQGFFPAFF; j_gene: TRBJ1-1; v_gene: TRBV30; d_gene: NA
CDR3nt: TGTGCCAGCAGCTTAGCGACTATGGCGGATACGCAGTATTTT; CDR3aa: CASSLATMADTQYF; j_gene: TRBJ2-3; v_gene: TRBV11-2; d_gene: NA